A single sample gave rise to the 19 T cell receptor beta chains below, sequenced in a study of shared T cell receptors in the human thymus. The table came from immunoSEQ multiplex PCR; TCRdb's copy has only in-frame clones and leaves some out. The sample has about 540,000 clones, approximately 80% seen once. This sample also appeared in a second study, on human thymus T cells.

Sequenced sample: thymocytes. The source of these receptors is a boy under two years old with a congenital heart defect.

This clone occurred once. This sequence joins TRBV19 and TRBJ2-5; 13 bases agree with TRBD2. Germline CDR1 reads LNHDA; CDR2 reads SQIVND (reference sequence). The CDR3 contains 16 residues. V shed 7 bases and J 1 base; nucleotides not matched to a gene: 6. This CDR3 reads CASTPGLAGLQETQYF. DNA for the CDR3: TGTGCCAGTACCCCGGGACTAGCGGGGCTCCAAGAGACCCAGTACTTC. Variable domain in full (rest from reference TRBV19 and TRBJ2-5): DGGITQSPKYLFRKEGQNVTLSCEQNLNHDAMYWYRQDPGQGLRLIYYSQIVNDFQKGDIAEGYSVSREKKESFPLTVTSAQKNPTAFYLCASTPGLAGLQETQYFGPGTRLLVL.

This chain links TRBV7-6 with TRBJ2-7; a weak D match, TRBD2 (6 bases). Germline V CDR1 and CDR2: SGHVS, FNYEAQ. Between the trimmed V and J ends, which lost 6 bases and 5 bases, there was a span of 17 bases. The CDR3 consists of 14 residues. The CDR3 sequence is CASRLRGNGDEQYF. The DNA of the CDR3 is TGTGCCAGCAGGCTTCGCGGGAACGGAGACGAGCAGTACTTC.

The V gene is TRBV5-1, the J gene TRBJ2-5, with TRBD2 matching 9 bases. CDR1 SGHRS and CDR2 YFSETQ come from the germline V gene. V was pared by 1 base and J by 4 bases, with 11 bases of the junction left unmatched. This CDR3 region has 17 residues. CDR3 nucleotide sequence: TGCGCCAGCAGCTTGAATAGGGGCGGGAGGGAGTCAGAGACCCAGTACTTC. It translates to CASSLNRGGRESETQYF.

The V and J genes are TRBV6-4 and TRBJ2-7; D gene uncertain. Trimming removed 0 bases from V and 0 bases from J, with 9 bases in between. The germline V gene encodes CDR1 MRHNA and CDR2 SNTAGT. CDR3 length equals 15 residues. The DNA for the CDR3 is TGTGCCAGCAGTGACTCGCGAGGTTTCTCCTACGAGCAGTACTTC. Translating gives CASSDSRGFSYEQYF.

This clone showed up just once. V usage is TRBV9 and J usage is TRBJ2-1, with a weak D call TRBD1 (5 bases). Germline V CDR1 and CDR2: SGDLS, YYNGEE. V was trimmed by 4 bases and J by 5 bases, leaving 10 bases between them. The CDR3 loop spans 13 amino acids. CDR3 sequence reads: CASSPQGNNEQFF. In DNA, the CDR3 is TGTGCCAGCAGCCCCCAGGGAAACAATGAGCAGTTCTTC. Based on the CDR3 plus reference TRBV9 and TRBJ2-1, the full variable domain is DSGVTQTPKHLITATGQRVTLRCSPRSGDLSVYWYQQSLDQGLQFLIQYYNGEERAKGNILERFSAQQFPDLHSELNLSSLELGDSALYFCASSPQGNNEQFFGPGTRLTVL.

The chain employs TRBV30 and TRBJ2-2; TRBD1 agrees at 12 bases. The CDR3 extends over 17 amino acids. CDR1 GTSNPN and CDR2 SVGIG come from the germline V gene (reference sequence). V lost 0 bases and J lost 7; bases outside the gene matches: 9. CDR3 sequence reads: CAWSVGFGTGGHGELFF. The CDR3 coding sequence is TGTGCCTGGAGTGTAGGGTTCGGGACAGGGGGCCACGGGGAGCTGTTTTTT.

The chain links TRBV7-8 to TRBJ2-7, with 9 positions matching TRBD1. The germline V gene has CDR1 SGHVS and CDR2 FQNEAQ. CDR3 length equals 14 residues. With V trimmed by 8 bases and J by 5 bases, 10 bases remained unmatched. DNA of the CDR3: TGTGCCAGCCTACTACAGGGGGCACACGACGAGCAGTACTTC. Translation gives CASLLQGAHDEQYF.

CDR3 in DNA: TGTGCCAGCAGTTACTCATCCGGGTCCACCCCCTACGAGCAGTACTTC. As protein: CASSYSSGSTPYEQYF. The rearrangement links TRBV6-5 to TRBJ2-7; no clear D. Germline V gene lookup returns CDR1 MNHEY and CDR2 SVGAGI. The CDR3 contains 16 residues. Trimming shortened V by 0 bases and J by 2 bases, and 14 bases separated the two germline ends.

The chain recombines TRBV5-1 with TRBJ2-5, with D possibly TRBD2 on 6 matching bases. This CDR3 is 15 amino acids long. Trimming cost V 4 bases and J 2 bases, with 15 bases left between them. In germline, CDR1 is SGHRS, CDR2 YFSETQ. The CDR3 nucleotides read TGCGCCAGCAGCCGGAGGGGCTGGCGGCAAGAGACCCAGTACTTC. This encodes CASSRRGWRQETQYF.

This chain uses TRBV4-1 with TRBJ2-3; 8 bases line up with TRBD2. V lost 1 base, J lost 8 bases, and 14 bases stayed unmatched. Per the germline V gene, CDR1 is MGHRA and CDR2 is YSYEKL. There are 17 residues in the CDR3. CDR3 in amino acids: CASSQVGREASQGTQYF. The CDR3 region has the DNA TGCGCCAGCAGCCAAGTGGGGCGGGAGGCGAGTCAGGGTACGCAGTATTTT.

There are a few counts of this clone. V and J are TRBV19 and TRBJ1-1; 8 nucleotides line up with TRBD1. The CDR3 has 15 residues. Germline V gives CDR1 LNHDA, CDR2 SQIVND (reference sequence). J lost 1 base, V lost 5 bases, and 6 bases had no gene match. CDR3 bases: TGTGCCAGTAGTTCCCCCGGGACAGGGAACACTGAAGCTTTCTTT. Its translation is CASSSPGTGNTEAFF.

The J gene is TRBJ2-7, the V gene TRBV19, with 15 bases identical to TRBD2. Germline V lookup: CDR1 LNHDA, CDR2 SQIVND (reference sequence). The CDR3 spans 15 residues. V trimming: 6 bases; J trimming: 6 bases; junction bases outside the gene matches: 6. CDR3 sequence: CASSPRTSGRGEQYF. The CDR3 region has the DNA TGTGCCAGTAGCCCTAGGACTAGCGGGAGGGGCGAGCAGTACTTC. Supplemented by reference TRBV19 and TRBJ2-7, the full variable domain reads DGGITQSPKYLFRKEGQNVTLSCEQNLNHDAMYWYRQDPGQGLRLIYYSQIVNDFQKGDIAEGYSVSREKKESFPLTVTSAQKNPTAFYLCASSPRTSGRGEQYFGPGTRLTVT.

The genes are TRBV28 and TRBJ1-4; 7 positions agree with TRBD1. The CDR3 contains 16 residues. The V gene's germline CDR1 is MDHEN and CDR2 SYDVKM. The V gene end was trimmed by 7 bases and the J gene end by 8 bases; junction bases not matched to a gene: 16. The CDR3 sequence is CASIPRGAGGNEKLFF. DNA of the CDR3: TGTGCCAGCATCCCGAGGGGGGCAGGGGGGAACGAAAAACTGTTTTTT.

The chain has TRBV6-1 and TRBJ1-1; 8 bases fit TRBD1. Germline values: CDR1 MNHNS, CDR2 SASEGT. The ends lost 4 bases at V and 0 bases at J; junction bases unmatched: 10. The CDR3 is 17 residues long. In nucleotides, the CDR3 is TGTGCCAGCAGTGGGACAGGGTGCCCCACAATGAACACTGAAGCTTTCTTT. As protein: CASSGTGCPTMNTEAFF.

This rearrangement joins TRBV7-6 to TRBJ1-4; 7 nucleotides align to TRBD1. The trim removed 5 bases at V and 5 bases at J, leaving 11 bases unmatched. The CDR3 has 16 residues. Per germline, CDR1 SGHVS and CDR2 FNYEAQ. The CDR3, as DNA: TGTGCCAGCAGCATCCCTACAGGGGCTCCGAATGAAAAACTGTTTTTT. This translates into CASSIPTGAPNEKLFF.

For this clone: Other DNA sequences in this specimen translate into the identical CDR3. The chain combines TRBV2 with TRBJ1-2, with D perhaps matching TRBD1 (5 bases). The CDR3 has 11 amino acids. The germline V gene has CDR1 SNHLY and CDR2 FYNNEI. The ends were cut back, 6 bases at V and 5 bases at J, with 7 bases in the middle. The CDR3 DNA reads TGTGCCAGCAGGGGGGGGTATGGCTACACCTTC. This encodes CASRGGYGYTF.

This chain uses TRBV27 with TRBJ2-5; 8 nucleotides agree with TRBD2. Germline V lookup: CDR1 MNHEY, CDR2 SMNVEV (reference sequence). Trimming took 4 bases from V and 2 from J; bases not matched to a gene: 15. This CDR3 region has 18 residues. CDR3 in amino acids: CASSSSYRTGGPQETQYF. The CDR3 DNA follows: TGTGCCAGCAGTTCCTCTTACCGTACGGGAGGGCCTCAAGAGACCCAGTACTTC.

The chain joins TRBV5-6 to TRBJ2-1; D is perhaps TRBD1 (5 bases). Trimming cost V 1 base and J 9 bases, with 14 bases left between them. CDR1 and CDR2 (germline): SGHDT, YYEEEE. This CDR3 has 14 amino acids. CDR3 loop: CASSLIGPTGEQFF. CDR3 bases: TGTGCCAGCAGCTTGATAGGCCCAACAGGTGAGCAGTTCTTC.

This clone was seen just once. The chain has TRBV12-5 and TRBJ2-6; 7 nucleotides match TRBD1. The J segment lost 1 base and the V segment lost 1 base, leaving 4 bases of the junction unmatched. The germline gives CDR1 LGHNT, CDR2 FRNRAP. The CDR3 consists of 17 residues. The CDR3 loop reads CASGLGQGASGANVLTF. Written as DNA, the CDR3 is TGTGCTAGTGGTTTGGGACAGGGAGCATCTGGGGCCAACGTCCTGACTTTC.